This TCR beta chain comes out of a study of human T cells and chemical hapten exposure. Turning to the study itself: In the roughly 24-week study, patients were dosed weekly with diphenylcyclopropenone on the scalp throughout. DPC at 0.01% went onto the upper back in patch tests, read at 6 days.

Time point described: pre-sensitization, week 0. As to treatment: therapeutic diphenylcyclopropenone sensitization with weekly scalp DPC. It was unfractionated whole blood from which total RNA was extracted. The CDR3 is 15 amino acids. Germline CDR1 is MNHEY and CDR2 is SVGAGI. With 6 bases removed from V and 4 bases from J, the gap between germline ends came to 16 bases. This clonotype was observed a few times. Authors' data handling: A per-sample median of roughly 96,000 TCRs was observed, with counts ranging from roughly 23,224 to 700,000. MiXCR, applied by TCRdb to the RACE reads, yields one record per CDR3 protein. The V and J calls here are based on TCRdb, not the publication. Counted here are fewer than 350,000 distinct CDR3 sequences, around 7.3% occurring once; the ten biggest clones make up approximately 1.2%.

The rearrangement links TRBV6-5 to TRBJ1-3, with no clear D. The origin of this receptor is a man in his late teens or twenties with alopecia areata. Some clones in this sample may be carry-over from other donors' samples. The source material was whole blood, sampled in connection with sensitization to the hapten diphenylcyclopropenone (DPC). The CDR3 reads CASRHHSMQGNTIYF. CDR3 sequence (DNA): TGTGCCAGCAGACATCATTCGATGCAAGGAAACACCATATATTTT.